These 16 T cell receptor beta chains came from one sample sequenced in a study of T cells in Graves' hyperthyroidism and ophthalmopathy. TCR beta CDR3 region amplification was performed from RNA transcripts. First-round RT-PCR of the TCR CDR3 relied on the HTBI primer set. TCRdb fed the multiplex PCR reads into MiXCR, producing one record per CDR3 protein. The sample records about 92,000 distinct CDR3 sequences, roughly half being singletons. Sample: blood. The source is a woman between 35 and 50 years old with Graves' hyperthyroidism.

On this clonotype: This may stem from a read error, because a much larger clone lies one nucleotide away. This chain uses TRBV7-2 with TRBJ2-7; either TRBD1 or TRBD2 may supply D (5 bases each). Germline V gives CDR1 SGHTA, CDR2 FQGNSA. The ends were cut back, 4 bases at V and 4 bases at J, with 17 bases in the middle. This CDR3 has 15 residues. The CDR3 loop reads CASSYTRGRVYEQYF. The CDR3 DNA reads TGTGCCAGCAGCTACACCCGGGGCAGGGTATACGAGCAGTACTTC. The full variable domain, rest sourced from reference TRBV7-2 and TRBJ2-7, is GAGVSQSPSNKVTEKGKDVELRCDPISGHTALYWYRQSLGQGLEFLIYFQGNSAPDKSGLPSDRFSAERTGGSVSTLTIQRTQQEDSAVYLCASSYTRGRVYEQYFGPGTRLTVT.

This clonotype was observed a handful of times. The CDR3, as DNA: TGCAGCCAACTAGACAGGGCTGAAGCTTTCTTT. Translated, it gives CSQLDRAEAFF. The genes are TRBV29-1 and TRBJ1-1; 7 bases map to TRBD1. CDR1 is SQVTM and CDR2 is ANQGSEA in the germline V gene. After removal of 8 bases from V and 6 bases from J, the junction contained 6 bases not matched to a gene. The CDR3 loop spans 11 amino acids.

CDR3 amino acids: CAISDGTSGYEQYF. CDR3 DNA sequence: TGTGCCATCAGTGATGGGACTAGCGGATACGAGCAGTACTTC. This chain connects TRBV10-3 to TRBJ2-7, with 11 bases matching TRBD2. CDR3 length equals 14 residues. Germline loops: CDR1 ENHRY, CDR2 SYGVKD. The ends lost 3 bases at V and 4 bases at J; junction bases unmatched: 2.

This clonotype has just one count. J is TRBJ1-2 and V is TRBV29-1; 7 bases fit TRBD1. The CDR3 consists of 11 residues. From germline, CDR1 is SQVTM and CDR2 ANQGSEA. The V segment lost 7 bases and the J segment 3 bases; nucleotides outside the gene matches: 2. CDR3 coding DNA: TGCAGCGCCGGACAGGACTATGGCTACACCTTC. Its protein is CSAGQDYGYTF.

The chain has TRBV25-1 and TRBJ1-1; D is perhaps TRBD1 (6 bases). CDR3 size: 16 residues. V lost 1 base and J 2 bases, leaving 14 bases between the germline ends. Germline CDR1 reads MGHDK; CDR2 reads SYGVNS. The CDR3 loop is CASSESGAGRNTEAFF. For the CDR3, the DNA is TGTGCCAGCAGTGAATCGGGGGCAGGGCGAAACACTGAAGCTTTCTTT.

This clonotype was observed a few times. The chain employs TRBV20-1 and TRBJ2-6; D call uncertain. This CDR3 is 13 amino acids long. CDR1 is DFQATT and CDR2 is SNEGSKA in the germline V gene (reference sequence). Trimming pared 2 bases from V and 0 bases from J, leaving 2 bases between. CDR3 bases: TGCAGTGCTAGACCCTCTGGGGCCAACGTCCTGACTTTC. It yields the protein CSARPSGANVLTF.

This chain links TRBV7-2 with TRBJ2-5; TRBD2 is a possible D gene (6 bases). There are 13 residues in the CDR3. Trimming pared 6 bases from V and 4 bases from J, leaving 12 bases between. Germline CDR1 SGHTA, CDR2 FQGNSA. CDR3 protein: CASSPGGSETQYF. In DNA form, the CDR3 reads TGTGCCAGCAGTCCCGGGGGTTCAGAGACCCAGTACTTC.

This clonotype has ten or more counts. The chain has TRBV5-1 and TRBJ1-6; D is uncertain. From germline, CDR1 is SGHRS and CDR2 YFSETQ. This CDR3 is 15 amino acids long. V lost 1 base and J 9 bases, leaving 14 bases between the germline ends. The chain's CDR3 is CASSLRTRGFSPLHF. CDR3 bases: TGCGCCAGCAGCTTGAGGACTAGAGGATTTTCACCCCTCCACTTT.

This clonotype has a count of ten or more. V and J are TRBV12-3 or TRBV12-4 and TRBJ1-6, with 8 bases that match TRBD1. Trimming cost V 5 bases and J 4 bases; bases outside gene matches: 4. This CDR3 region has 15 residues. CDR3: CASSLRTGYNSPLHF. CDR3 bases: TGTGCCAGCAGTCTCCGGACAGGGTATAATTCACCCCTCCACTTT.

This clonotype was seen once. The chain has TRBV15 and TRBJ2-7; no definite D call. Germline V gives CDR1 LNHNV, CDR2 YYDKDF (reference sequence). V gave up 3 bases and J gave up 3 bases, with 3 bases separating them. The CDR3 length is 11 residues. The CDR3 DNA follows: TGTGCCACCAGCAGCTACTACGAGCAGTACTTC. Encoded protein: CATSSYYEQYF.

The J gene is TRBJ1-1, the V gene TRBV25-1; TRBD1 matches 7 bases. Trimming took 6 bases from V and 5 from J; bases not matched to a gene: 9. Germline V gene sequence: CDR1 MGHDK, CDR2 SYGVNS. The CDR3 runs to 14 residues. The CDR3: CASRGDRTGTEAFF. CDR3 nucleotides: TGTGCCAGCAGGGGGGACAGAACAGGGACTGAAGCTTTCTTT.

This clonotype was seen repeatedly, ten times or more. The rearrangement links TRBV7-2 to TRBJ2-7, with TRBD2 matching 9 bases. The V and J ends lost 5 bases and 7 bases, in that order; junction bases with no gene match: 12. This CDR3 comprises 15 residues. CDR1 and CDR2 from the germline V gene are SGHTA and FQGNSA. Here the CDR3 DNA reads TGTGCCAGCAGCCAACCCGTTGGGCTAGCGGGGGAGCAGTACTTC. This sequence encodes CASSQPVGLAGEQYF. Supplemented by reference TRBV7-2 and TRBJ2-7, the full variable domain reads GAGVSQSPSNKVTEKGKDVELRCDPISGHTALYWYRQSLGQGLEFLIYFQGNSAPDKSGLPSDRFSAERTGGSVSTLTIQRTQQEDSAVYLCASSQPVGLAGEQYFGPGTRLTVT.

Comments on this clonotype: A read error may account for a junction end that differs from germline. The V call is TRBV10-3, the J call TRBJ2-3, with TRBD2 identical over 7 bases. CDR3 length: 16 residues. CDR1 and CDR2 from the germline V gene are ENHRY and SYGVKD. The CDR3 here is CASSYTSGTSTDTQYF. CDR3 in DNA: TGTGCCAGCAGTTACACCAGCGGGACTAGCACAGATACGCAGTATTTT.

CDR3 sequence reads: CASHSLGRLSGANVLTF. The CDR3 DNA reads as TGTGCCAGCCACAGTTTGGGACGGCTCTCTGGGGCCAACGTCCTGACTTTC. The chain has TRBV2 and TRBJ2-6; D tentatively fits TRBD1 or TRBD2 (5 bases each). The CDR3 runs 17 residues. Looked up from germline, CDR1 is SNHLY and CDR2 is FYNNEI. Trimming pared 8 bases from V and 0 bases from J, leaving 17 bases between.

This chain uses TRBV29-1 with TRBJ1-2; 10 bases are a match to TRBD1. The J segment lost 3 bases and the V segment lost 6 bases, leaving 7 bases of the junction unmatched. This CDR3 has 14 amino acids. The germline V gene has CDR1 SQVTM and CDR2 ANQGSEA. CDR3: CSVMGQGIDYGYTF. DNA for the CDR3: TGCAGCGTCATGGGACAGGGGATCGACTATGGCTACACCTTC.

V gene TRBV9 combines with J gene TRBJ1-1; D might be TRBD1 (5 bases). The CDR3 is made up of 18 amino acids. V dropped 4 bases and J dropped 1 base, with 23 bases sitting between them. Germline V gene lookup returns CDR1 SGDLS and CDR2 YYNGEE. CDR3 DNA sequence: TGTGCCAGCAGCCCAGTAGAGTGGGCATGGGGCGCGAACACTGAAGCTTTCTTT. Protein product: CASSPVEWAWGANTEAFF.